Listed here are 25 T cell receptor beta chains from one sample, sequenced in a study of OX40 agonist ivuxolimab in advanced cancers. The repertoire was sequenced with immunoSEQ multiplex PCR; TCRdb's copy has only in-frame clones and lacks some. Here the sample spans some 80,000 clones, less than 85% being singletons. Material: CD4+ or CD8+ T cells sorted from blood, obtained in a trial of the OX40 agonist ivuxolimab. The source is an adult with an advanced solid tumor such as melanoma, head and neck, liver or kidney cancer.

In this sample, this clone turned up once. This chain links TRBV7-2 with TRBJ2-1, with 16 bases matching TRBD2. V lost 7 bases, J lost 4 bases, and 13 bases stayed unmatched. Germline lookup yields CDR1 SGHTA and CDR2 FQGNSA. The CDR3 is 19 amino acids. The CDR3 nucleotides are TGTGCCAGCACCTCCCGAGGGACTAGCGGGAGGGGCTTTTACAATGAGCAGTTCTTC. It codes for CASTSRGTSGRGFYNEQFF.

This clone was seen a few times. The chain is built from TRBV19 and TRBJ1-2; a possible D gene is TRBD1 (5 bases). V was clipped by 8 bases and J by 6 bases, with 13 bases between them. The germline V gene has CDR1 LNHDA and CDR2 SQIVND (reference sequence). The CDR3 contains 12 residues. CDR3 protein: CASLGGLDGYTF. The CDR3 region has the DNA TGTGCCAGTCTTGGGGGACTAGATGGCTACACCTTC. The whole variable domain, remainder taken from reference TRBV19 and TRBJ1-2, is DGGITQSPKYLFRKEGQNVTLSCEQNLNHDAMYWYRQDPGQGLRLIYYSQIVNDFQKGDIAEGYSVSREKKESFPLTVTSAQKNPTAFYLCASLGGLDGYTFGSGTRLTVV.

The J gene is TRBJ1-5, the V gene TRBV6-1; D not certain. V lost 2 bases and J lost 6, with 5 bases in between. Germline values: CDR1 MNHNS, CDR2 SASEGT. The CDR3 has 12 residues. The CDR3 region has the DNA TGTGCCAGCAGTGAATTGGGTCAGCCCCAGCATTTT. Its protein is CASSELGQPQHF.

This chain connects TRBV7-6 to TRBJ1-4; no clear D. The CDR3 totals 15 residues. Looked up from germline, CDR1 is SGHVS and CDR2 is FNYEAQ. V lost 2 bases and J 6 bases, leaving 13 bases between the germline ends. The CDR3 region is CASSLTRTPYEKLFF. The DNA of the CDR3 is TGTGCCAGCAGCTTAACCCGTACGCCCTATGAAAAACTGTTTTTT.

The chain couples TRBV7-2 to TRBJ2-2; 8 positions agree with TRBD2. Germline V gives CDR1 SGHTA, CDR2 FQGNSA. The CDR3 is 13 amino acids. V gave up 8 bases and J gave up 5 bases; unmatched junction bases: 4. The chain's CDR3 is CASQRGGTGELFF. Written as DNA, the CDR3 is TGTGCCAGCCAACGGGGGGGGACCGGGGAGCTGTTTTTT.

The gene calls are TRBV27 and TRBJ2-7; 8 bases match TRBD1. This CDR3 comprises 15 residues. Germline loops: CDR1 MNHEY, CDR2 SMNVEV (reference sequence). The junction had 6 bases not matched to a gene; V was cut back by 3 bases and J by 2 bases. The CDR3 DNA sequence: TGTGCCAGCAGTTTGTCCGGACAGGGCACCTACGAGCAGTACTTC. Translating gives CASSLSGQGTYEQYF.

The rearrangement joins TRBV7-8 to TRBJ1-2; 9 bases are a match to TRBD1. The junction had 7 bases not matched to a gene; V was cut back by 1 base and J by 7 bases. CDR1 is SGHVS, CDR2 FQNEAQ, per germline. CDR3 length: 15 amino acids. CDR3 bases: TGTGCCAGCAGCTTAGTGGGCGACAGGGGGTTTGGCTACACCTTC. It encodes CASSLVGDRGFGYTF.

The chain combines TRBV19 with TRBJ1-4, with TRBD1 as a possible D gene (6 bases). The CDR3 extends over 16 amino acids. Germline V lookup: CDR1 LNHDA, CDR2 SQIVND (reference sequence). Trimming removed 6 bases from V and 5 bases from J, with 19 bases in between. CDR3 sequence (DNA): TGTGCCAGTAGGGATCCCCGTGGGGGCGGGAATGAAAAACTGTTTTTT. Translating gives CASRDPRGGGNEKLFF.

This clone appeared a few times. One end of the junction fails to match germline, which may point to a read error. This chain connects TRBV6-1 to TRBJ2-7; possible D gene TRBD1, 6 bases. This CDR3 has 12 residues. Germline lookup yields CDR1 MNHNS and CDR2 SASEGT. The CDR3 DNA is TGTGCCAGCAGTGATCGGACTGTAAGGGGGAACTTC. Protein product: CASSDRTVRGNF.

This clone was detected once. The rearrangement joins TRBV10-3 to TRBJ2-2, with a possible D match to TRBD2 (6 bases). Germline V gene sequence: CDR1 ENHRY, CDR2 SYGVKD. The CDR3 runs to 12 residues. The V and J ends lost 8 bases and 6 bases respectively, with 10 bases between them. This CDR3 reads CAIGGAAGELFF. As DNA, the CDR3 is TGTGCCATCGGAGGGGCTGCCGGGGAGCTGTTTTTT.

CDR3 region: CASSQSLTATGELFF. The CDR3 DNA follows: TGTGCCAGCAGCCAGTCCTTGACAGCCACCGGGGAGCTGTTTTTT. The chain uses TRBV4-2 and TRBJ2-2, with D possibly matching TRBD1 (5 bases). CDR1 and CDR2 from the germline V gene are LGHNA and YNFKEQ. The CDR3 length is 15 residues. V gave up 3 bases and J gave up 4 bases, with 12 bases separating them.

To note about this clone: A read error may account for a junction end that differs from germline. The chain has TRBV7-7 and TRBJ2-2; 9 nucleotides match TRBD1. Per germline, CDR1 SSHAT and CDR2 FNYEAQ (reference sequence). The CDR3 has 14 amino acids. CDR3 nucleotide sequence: TGTGCTAGCAGCTTAACAGGGGGCTCCGGGGAGCTGTTTTTT. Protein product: CASSLTGGSGELFF.

The CDR3 DNA sequence: TGTGCCAGCCTCGGCACTACAGCTAACACTGAAGCTTTCTTT. As protein: CASLGTTANTEAFF. This rearrangement joins TRBV18 to TRBJ1-1; D ambiguous. Germline lookup yields CDR1 KGHSH and CDR2 LQKENI. Between the trimmed V and J ends, which lost 8 bases and 2 bases, there was a span of 15 bases. The CDR3 spans 14 residues.

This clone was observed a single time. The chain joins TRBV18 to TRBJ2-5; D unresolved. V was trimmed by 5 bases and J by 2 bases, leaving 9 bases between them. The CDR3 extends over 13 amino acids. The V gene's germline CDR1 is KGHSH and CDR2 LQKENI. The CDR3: CASSARAQETQYF. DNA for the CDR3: TGTGCCAGCTCAGCGAGAGCTCAAGAGACCCAGTACTTC.

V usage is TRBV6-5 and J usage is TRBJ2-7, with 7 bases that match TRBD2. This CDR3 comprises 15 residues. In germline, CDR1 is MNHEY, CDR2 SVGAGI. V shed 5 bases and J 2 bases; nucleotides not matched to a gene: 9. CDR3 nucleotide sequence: TGTGCCAGCAGTAACCCGGGACTACCGCCCTACGAGCAGTACTTC. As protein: CASSNPGLPPYEQYF.

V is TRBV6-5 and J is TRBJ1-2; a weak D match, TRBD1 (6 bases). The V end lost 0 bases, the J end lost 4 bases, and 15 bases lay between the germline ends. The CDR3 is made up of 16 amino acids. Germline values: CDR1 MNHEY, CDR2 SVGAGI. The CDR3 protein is CASSYSYGGDGYGYTF. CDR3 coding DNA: TGTGCCAGCAGTTACTCCTATGGGGGCGACGGCTATGGCTACACCTTC.

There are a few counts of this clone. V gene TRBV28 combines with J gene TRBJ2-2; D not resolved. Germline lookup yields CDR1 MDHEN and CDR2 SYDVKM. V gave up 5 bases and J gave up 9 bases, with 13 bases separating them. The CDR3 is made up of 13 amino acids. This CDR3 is CASSPLIVRELFF. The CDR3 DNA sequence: TGTGCCAGCAGTCCTTTAATTGTACGGGAGCTGTTTTTT.

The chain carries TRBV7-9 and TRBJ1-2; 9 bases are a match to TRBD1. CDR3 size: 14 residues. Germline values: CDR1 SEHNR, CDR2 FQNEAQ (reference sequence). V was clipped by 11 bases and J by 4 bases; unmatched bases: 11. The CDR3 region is CAGGIGTGSYGYTF. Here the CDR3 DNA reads TGTGCCGGAGGAATCGGGACAGGGTCCTATGGCTACACCTTC.

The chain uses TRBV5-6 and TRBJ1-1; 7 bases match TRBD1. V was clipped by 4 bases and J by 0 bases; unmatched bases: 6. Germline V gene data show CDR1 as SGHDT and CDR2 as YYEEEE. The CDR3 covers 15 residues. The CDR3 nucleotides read TGTGCCAGCAGCCGCAGGGGGATCATGAACACTGAAGCTTTCTTT. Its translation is CASSRRGIMNTEAFF.

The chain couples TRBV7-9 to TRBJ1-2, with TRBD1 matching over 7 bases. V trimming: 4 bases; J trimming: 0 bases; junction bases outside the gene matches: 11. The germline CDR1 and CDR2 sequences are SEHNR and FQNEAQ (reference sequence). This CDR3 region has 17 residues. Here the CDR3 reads CASSWPGTEISNYGYTF. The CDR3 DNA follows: TGTGCCAGCAGCTGGCCCGGGACAGAGATTTCTAACTATGGCTACACCTTC.

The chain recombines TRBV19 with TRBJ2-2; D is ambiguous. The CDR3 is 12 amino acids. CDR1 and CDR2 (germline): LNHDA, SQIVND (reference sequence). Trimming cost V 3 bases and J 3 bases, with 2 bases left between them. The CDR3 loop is CASSIYTGELFF. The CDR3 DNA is TGTGCCAGTAGTATTTACACCGGGGAGCTGTTTTTT.

The CDR3 DNA sequence: TGCGCCAGCAGCCGTCGGACAGGCACGGGGGAGCAGTACTTC. This encodes CASSRRTGTGEQYF. V usage is TRBV5-1 and J usage is TRBJ2-7; 7 bases are shared with TRBD1. The CDR3 covers 14 residues. V dropped 4 bases and J dropped 7; count of bases not matched to a gene: 11. Germline V gene lookup returns CDR1 SGHRS and CDR2 YFSETQ.

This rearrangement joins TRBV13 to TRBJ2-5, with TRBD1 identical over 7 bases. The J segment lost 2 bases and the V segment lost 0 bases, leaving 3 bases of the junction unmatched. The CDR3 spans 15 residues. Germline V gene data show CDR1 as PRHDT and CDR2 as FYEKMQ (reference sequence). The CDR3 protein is CASSLGDREQETQYF. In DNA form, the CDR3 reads TGTGCCAGCAGCTTAGGAGACAGGGAACAAGAGACCCAGTACTTC.

The CDR3 DNA reads as TGCGCCAGCAGCGGGCCCCCAGACAGGGAGCAGTACTTC. Translation gives CASSGPPDREQYF. The genes are TRBV5-1 and TRBJ2-7; weak D call: TRBD1 (6 bases). CDR1 is SGHRS, CDR2 YFSETQ, per germline. CDR3 length: 13 amino acids. Trimming took 4 bases from V and 7 from J, leaving 15 bases between them. The whole variable domain, remainder taken from reference TRBV5-1 and TRBJ2-7, is KAGVTQTPRYLIKTRGQQVTLSCSPISGHRSVSWYQQTPGQGLQFLFEYFSETQRNKGNFPGRFSGRQFSNSRSEMNVSTLELGDSALYLCASSGPPDREQYFGPGTRLTVT.

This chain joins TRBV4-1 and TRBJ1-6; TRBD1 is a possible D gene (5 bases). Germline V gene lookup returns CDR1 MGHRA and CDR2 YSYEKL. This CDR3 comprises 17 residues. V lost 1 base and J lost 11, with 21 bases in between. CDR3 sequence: CASSQANFLGAFPPLHF. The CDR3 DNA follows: TGCGCCAGCAGCCAAGCAAATTTTCTAGGGGCGTTTCCACCCCTCCACTTT.